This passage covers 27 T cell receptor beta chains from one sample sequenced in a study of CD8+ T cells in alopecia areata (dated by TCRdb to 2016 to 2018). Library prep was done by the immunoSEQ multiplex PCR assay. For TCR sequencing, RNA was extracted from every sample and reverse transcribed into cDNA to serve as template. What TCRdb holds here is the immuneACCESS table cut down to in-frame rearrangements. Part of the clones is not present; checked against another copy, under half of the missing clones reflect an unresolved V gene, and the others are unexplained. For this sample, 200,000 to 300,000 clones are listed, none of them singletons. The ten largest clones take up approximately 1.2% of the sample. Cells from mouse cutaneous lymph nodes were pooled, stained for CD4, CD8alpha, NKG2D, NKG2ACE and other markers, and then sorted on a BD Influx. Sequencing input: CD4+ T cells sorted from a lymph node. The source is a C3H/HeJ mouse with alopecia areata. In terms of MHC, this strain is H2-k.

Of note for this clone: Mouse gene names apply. CDR3 bases read: TGTGCCAGCAGCCAAGAGACTGGGGGA. It yields the protein CASSQETGG. The whole CDR3 protein reads CASSQETGGEVFF. The chain couples TRBV5 to TRBJ1-1, with TRBD1 as a possible D gene (5 bases). The read stops 4 residues short of the end of the CDR3; the missing end is completed from the germline J gene. Germline V gene lookup returns CDR1 LGHNA and CDR2 YNLKQL (reference sequence). The CDR3 spans 13 residues.

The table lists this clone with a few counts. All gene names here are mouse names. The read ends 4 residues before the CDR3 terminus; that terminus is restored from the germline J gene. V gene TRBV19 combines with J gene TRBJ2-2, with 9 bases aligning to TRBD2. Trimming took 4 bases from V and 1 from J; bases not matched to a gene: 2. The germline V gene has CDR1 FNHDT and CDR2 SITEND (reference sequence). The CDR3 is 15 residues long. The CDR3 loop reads CASSSTGGNTGQLYF. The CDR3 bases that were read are TGTGCCAGCAGTTCGACTGGGGGAAACACCGGG. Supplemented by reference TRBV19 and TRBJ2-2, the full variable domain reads GGIITQTPKFLIGQEGQKLTLKCQQNFNHDTMYWYRQDSGKGLRLIYYSITENDLQKGDLSEGYDASREKKSSFSLTVTSAQKNEMAVFLCASSSTGGNTGQLYFGEGSKLTVL.

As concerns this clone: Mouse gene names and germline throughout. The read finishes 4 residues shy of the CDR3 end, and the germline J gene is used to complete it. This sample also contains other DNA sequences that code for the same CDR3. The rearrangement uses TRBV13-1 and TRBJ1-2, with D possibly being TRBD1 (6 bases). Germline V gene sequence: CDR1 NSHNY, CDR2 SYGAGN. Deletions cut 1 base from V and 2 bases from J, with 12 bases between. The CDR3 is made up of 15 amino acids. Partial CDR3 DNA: TGTGCCAGCAGTGATAGGCGGGGGGCGAACTCC. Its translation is CASSDRRGANS. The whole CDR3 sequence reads CASSDRRGANSDYTF.

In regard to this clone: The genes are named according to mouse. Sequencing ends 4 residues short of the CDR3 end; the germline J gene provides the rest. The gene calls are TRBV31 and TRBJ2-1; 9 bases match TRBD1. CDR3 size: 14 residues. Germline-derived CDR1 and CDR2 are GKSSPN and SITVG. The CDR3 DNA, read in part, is TGTGCCTGGAGCCAAGGACAGGGGTGGGCT. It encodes CAWSQGQGWA. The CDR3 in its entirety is CAWSQGQGWAEQFF.

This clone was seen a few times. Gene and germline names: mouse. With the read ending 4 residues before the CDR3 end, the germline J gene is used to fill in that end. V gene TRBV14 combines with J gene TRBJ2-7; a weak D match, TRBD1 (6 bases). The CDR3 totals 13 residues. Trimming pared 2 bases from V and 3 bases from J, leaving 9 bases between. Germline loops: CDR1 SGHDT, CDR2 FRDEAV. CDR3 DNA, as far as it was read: TGTGCCAGCAGTTTGCCGGACAGCTAT. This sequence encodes CASSLPDSY. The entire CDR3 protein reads CASSLPDSYEQYF.

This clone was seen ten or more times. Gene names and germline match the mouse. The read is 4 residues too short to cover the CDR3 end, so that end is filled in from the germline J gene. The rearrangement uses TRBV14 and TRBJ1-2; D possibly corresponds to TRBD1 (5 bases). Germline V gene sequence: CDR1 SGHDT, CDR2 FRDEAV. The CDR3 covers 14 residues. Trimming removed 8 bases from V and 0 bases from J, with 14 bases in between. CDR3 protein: CASLEGHANSDYTF. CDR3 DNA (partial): TGTGCCAGTCTGGAAGGACACGCAAACTCC.

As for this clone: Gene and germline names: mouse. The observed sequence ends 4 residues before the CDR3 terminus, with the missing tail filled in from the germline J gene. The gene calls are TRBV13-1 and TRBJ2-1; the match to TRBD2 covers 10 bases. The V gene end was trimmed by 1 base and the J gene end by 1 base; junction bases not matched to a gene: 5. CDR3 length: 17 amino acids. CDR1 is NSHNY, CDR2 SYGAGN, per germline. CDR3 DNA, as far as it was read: TGTGCCAGCAGTGATAGACTGGGGGGCCCCAACTATGCT. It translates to CASSDRLGGPNYA. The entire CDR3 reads CASSDRLGGPNYAEQFF.

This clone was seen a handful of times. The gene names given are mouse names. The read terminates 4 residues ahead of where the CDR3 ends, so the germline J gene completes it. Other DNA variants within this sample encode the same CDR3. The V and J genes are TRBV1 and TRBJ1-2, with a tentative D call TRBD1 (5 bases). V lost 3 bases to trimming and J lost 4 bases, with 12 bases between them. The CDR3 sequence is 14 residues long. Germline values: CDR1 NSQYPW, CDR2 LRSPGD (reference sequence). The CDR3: CTCSARQGGSDYTF. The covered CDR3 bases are TGCACCTGCAGTGCCCGCCAGGGAGGCTCC.

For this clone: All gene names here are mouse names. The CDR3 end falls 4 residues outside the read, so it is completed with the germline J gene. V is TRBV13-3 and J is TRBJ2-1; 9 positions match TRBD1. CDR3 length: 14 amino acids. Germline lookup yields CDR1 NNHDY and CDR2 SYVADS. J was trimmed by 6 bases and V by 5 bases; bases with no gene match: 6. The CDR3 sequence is CASRAPGQGAEQFF. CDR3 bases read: TGTGCCAGCAGGGCTCCGGGACAGGGTGCT.

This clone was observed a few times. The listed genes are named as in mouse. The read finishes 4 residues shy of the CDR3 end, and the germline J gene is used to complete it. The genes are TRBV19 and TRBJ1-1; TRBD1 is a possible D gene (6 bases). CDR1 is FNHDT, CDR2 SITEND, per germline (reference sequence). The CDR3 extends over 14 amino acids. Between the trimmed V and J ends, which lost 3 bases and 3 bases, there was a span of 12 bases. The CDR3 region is CASSTPPGDTEVFF. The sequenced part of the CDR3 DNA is TGTGCCAGCAGTACCCCCCCAGGGGACACA. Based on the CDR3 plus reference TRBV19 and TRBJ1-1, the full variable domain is GGIITQTPKFLIGQEGQKLTLKCQQNFNHDTMYWYRQDSGKGLRLIYYSITENDLQKGDLSEGYDASREKKSSFSLTVTSAQKNEMAVFLCASSTPPGDTEVFFGKGTRLTVV.

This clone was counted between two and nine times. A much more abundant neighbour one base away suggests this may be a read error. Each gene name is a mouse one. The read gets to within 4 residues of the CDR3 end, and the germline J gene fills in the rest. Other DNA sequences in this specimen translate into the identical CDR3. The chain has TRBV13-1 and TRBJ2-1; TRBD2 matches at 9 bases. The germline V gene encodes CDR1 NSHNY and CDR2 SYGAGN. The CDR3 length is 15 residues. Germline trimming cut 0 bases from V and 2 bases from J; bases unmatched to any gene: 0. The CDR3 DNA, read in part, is TGTGCCAGCAGTGATGCTGGGGGGGACTATGCT. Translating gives CASSDAGGDYA. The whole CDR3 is CASSDAGGDYAEQFF.

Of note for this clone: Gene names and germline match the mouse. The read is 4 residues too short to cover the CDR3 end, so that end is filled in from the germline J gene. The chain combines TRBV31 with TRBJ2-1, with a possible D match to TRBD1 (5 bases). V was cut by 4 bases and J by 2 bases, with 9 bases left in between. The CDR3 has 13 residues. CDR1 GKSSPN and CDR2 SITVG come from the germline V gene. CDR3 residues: CAWTAGYYAEQFF. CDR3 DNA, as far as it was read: TGTGCCTGGACGGCAGGGTACTATGCT.

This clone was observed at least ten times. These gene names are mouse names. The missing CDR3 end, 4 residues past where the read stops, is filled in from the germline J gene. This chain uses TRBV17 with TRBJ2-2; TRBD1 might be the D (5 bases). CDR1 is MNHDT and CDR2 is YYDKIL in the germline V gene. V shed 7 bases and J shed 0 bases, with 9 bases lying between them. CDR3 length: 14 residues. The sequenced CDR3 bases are TGTGCTAGCAAATGGACAACAAACACCGGG. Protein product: CASKWTTNTG. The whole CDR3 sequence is CASKWTTNTGQLYF.

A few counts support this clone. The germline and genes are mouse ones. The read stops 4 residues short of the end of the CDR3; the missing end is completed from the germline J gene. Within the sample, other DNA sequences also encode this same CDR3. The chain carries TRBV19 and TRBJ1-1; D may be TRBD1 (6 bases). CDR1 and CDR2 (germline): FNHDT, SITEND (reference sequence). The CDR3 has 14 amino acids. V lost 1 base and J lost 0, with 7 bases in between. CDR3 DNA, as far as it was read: TGTGCCAGCAGTATACAGGGGACAAACACA. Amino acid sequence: CASSIQGTNT. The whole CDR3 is CASSIQGTNTEVFF.

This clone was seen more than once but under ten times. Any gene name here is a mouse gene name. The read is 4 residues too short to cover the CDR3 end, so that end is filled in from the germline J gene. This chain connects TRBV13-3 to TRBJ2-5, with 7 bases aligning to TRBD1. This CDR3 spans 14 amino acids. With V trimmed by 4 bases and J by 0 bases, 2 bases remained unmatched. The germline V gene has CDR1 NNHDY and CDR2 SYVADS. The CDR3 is CASSTGDNQDTQYF. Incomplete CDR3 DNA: TGTGCCAGCAGTACAGGGGATAACCAAGAC.

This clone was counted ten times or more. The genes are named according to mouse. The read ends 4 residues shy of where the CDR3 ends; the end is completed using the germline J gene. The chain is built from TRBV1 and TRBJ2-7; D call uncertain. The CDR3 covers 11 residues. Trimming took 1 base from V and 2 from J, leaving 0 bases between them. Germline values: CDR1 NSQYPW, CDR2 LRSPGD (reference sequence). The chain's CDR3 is CTCSAAYEQYF. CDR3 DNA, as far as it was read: TGCACCTGCAGTGCAGCCTAT.

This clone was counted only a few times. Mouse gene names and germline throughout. CDR3 sequence: CASSLSQGAPPLYF. The sequenced part of the CDR3 DNA is TGTGCCAGCAGCCTATCCCAGGGGGCCCCGCCC. The genes are TRBV5 and TRBJ1-6; TRBD1 agrees at 8 bases. The read falls 3 residues short of the CDR3 end, and the missing part is taken from the germline J gene. TRBJ1-6 is identified as an open reading frame with a role that is uncertain. CDR1 is LGHNA, CDR2 YNLKQL, per germline (reference sequence). The trim removed 4 bases at V and 11 bases at J, leaving 7 bases unmatched. The CDR3 is 14 residues long.

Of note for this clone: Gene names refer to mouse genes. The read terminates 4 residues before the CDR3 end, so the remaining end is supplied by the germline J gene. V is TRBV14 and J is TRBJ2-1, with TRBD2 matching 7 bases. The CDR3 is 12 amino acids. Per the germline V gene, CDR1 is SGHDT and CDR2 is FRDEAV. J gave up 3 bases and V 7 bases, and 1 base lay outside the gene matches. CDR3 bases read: TGTGCCAGCGGGGGGGGCTATGCT. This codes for CASGGGYA. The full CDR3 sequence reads CASGGGYAEQFF.

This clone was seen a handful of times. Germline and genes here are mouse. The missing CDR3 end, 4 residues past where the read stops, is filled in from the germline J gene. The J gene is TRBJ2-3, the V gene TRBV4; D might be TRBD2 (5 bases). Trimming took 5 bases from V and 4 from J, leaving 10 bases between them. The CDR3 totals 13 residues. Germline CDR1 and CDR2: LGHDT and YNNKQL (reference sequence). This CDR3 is CASSKTVSETLYF. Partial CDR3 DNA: TGTGCCAGCAGCAAGACTGTTTCAGAA.

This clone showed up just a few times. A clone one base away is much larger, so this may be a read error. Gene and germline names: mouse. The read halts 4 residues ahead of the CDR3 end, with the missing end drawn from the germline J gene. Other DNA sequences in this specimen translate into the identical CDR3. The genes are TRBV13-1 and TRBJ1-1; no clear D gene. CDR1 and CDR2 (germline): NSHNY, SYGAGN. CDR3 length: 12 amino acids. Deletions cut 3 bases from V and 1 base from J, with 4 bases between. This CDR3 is CASSGRNTEVFF. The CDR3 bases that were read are TGTGCCAGCAGTGGTAGAAACACA.

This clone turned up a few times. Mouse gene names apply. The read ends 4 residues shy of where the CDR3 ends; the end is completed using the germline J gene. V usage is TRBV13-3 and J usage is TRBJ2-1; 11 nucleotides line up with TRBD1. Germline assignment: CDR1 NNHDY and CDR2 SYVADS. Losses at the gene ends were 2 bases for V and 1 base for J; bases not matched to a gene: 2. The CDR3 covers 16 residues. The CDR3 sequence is CASSERDRGNYAEQFF. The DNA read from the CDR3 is TGTGCCAGCAGTGAGAGGGACAGGGGGAACTATGCT.

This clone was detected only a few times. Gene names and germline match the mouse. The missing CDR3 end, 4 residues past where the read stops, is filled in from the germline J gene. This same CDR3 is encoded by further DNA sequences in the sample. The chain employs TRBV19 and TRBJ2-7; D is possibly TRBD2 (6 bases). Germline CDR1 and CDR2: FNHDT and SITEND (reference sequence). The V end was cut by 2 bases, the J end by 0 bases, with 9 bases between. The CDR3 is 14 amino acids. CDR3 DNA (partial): TGTGCCAGCAGTATTCGGGGGGACTCCTAT. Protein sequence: CASSIRGDSY. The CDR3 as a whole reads CASSIRGDSYEQYF.

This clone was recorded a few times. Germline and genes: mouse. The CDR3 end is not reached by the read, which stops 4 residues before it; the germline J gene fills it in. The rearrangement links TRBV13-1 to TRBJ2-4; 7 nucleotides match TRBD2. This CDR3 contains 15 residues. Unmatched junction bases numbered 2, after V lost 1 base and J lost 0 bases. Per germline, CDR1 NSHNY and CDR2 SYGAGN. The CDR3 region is CASSDPGGSQNTLYF. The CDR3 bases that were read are TGTGCCAGCAGTGATCCTGGGGGTAGTCAAAAC.

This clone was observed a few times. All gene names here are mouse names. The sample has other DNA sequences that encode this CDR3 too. The covered CDR3 bases are TGTGCCAGCAGTGATGCAGGGCAGTAT. This encodes CASSDAGQY. The CDR3 in its entirety is CASSDAGQYEQYF. This chain connects TRBV13-1 to TRBJ2-7, with a weak D call TRBD1 (5 bases). The CDR3 end falls 4 residues outside the read, so it is completed with the germline J gene. Germline CDR1 and CDR2: NSHNY and SYGAGN. The CDR3 loop spans 13 amino acids.

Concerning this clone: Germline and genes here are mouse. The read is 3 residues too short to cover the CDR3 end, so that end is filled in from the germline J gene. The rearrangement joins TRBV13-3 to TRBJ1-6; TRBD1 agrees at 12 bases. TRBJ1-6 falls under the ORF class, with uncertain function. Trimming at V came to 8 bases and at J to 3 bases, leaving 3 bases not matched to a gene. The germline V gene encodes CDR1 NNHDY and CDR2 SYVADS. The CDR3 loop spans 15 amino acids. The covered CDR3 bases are TGTGCCAGTCGGGACAGGGGGCACTATAATTCGCCC. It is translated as CASRDRGHYNSP. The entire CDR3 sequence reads CASRDRGHYNSPLYF.

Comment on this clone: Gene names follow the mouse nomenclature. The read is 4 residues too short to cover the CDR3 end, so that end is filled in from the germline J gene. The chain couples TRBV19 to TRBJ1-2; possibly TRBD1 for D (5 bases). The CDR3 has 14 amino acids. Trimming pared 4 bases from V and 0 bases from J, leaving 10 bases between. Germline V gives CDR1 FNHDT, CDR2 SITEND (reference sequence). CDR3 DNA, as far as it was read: TGTGCCAGCAGTCCTACAGGATCAAACTCC. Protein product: CASSPTGSNS. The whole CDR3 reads CASSPTGSNSDYTF.

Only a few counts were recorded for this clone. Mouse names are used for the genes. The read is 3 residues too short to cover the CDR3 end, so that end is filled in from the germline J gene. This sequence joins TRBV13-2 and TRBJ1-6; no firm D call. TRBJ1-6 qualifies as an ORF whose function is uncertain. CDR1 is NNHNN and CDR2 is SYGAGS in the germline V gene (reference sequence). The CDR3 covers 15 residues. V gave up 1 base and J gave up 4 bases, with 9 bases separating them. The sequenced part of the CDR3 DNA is TGTGCCAGCGGTGATCCGTCAGAGTATAATTCGCCC. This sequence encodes CASGDPSEYNSP. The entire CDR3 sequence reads CASGDPSEYNSPLYF.